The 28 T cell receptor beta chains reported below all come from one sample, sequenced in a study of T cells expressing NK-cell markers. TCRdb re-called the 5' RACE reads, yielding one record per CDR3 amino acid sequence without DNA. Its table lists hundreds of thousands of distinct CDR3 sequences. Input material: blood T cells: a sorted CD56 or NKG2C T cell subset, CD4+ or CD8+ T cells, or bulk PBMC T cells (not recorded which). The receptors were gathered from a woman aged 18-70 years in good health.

CDR3 protein: CASSSAGAHTDTQYF. The chain has TRBV5-4 and TRBJ2-3; TCRdb returns TRBD1, unconfirmable since there is no DNA. Germline CDR1 and CDR2: SGHNT and YYREEE (reference sequence). CDR3 size: 15 residues. Together with reference TRBV5-4 and TRBJ2-3, the CDR3 gives the full variable domain: ETGVTQSPTHLIKTRGQQVTLRCSSQSGHNTVSWYQQALGQGPQFIFQYYREEENGRGNFPPRFSGLQFPNYSSELNVNALELDDSALYLCASSSAGAHTDTQYFGPGTRLTVL.

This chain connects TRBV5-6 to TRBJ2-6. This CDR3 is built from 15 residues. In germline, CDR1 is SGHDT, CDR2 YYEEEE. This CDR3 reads CASSLDISGANVLTF.

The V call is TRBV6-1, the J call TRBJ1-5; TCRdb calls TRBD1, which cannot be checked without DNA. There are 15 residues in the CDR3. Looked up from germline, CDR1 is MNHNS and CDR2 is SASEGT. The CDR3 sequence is CASSRGRYSNQPQHF.

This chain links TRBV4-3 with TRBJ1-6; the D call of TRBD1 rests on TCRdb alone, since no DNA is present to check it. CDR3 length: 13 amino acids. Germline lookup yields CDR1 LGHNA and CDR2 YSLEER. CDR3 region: CASSQAQGAPLHF.

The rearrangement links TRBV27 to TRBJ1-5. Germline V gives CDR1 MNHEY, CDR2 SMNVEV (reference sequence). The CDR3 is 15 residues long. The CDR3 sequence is CASSLAAYSNQPQHF.

CDR3 in amino acids: CASSYSIGEEQYF. The chain couples TRBV6-2 or TRBV6-3 to TRBJ2-7. This CDR3 contains 13 residues. Germline V gene data show CDR1 as MNHEY and CDR2 as SVGEGT.

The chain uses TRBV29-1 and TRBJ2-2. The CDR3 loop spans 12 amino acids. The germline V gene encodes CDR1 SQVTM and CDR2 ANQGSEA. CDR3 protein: CSVVLGSGELFF.

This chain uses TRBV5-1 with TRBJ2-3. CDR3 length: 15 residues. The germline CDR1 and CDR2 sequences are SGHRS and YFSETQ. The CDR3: CASSLSTGEYDTQYF.

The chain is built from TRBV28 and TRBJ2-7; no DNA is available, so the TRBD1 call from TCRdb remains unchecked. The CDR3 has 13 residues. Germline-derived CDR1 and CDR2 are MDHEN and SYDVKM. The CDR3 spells CATTGTGNYEQYF. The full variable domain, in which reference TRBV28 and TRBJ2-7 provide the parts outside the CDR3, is DVKVTQSSRYLVKRTGEKVFLECVQDMDHENMFWYRQDPGLGLRLIYFSYDVKMKEKGDIPEGYSVSREKKERFSLILESASTNQTSMYLCATTGTGNYEQYFGPGTRLTVT.

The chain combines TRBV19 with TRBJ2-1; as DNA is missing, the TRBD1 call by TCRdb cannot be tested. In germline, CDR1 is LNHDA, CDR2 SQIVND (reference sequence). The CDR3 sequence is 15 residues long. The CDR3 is CASSPRTGPYNEQFF.

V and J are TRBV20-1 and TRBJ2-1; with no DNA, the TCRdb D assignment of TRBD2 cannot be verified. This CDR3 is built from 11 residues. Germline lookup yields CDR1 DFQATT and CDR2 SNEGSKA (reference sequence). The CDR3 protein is CGGGPTGEQFF.

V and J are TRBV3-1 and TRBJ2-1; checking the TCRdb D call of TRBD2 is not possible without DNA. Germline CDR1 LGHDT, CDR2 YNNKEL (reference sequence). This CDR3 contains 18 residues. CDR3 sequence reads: CASSRGLAGGSSYNEQFF.

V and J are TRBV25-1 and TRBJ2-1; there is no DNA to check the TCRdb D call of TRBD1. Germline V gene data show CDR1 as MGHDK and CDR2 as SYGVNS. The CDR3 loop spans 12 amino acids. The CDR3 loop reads CASSGDSLEQFF.

The CDR3 sequence: CASSSPRQPQHF. This chain uses TRBV12-3 or TRBV12-4 with TRBJ1-5; TCRdb gives TRBD1 as the D gene, but with no DNA this cannot be confirmed. The CDR3 extends over 12 amino acids.

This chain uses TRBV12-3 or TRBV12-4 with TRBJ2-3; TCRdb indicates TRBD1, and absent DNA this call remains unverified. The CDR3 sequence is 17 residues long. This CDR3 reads CASSLGGQGLSTDTQYF.

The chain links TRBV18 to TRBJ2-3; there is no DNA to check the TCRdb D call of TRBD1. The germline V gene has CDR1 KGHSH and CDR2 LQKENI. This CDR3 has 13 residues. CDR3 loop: CASSPQARNTQYF. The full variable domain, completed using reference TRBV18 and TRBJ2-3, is NAGVMQNPRHLVRRRGQEARLRCSPMKGHSHVYWYRQLPEEGLKFMVYLQKENIIDESGMPKERFSAEFPKEGPSILRIQQVVRGDSAAYFCASSPQARNTQYFGPGTRLTVL.

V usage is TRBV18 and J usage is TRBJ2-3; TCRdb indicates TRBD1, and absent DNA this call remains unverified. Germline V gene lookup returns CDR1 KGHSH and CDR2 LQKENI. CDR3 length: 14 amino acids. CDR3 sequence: CASSRQGQEDTQYF.

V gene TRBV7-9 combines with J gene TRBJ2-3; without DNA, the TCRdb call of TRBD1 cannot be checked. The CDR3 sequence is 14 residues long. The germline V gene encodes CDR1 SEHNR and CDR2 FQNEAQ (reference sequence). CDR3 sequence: CASSQTTGKDTQYF.

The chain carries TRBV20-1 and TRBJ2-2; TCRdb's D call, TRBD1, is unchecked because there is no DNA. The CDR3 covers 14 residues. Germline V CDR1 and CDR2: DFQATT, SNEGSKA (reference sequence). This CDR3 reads CSASNREKTGELFF.

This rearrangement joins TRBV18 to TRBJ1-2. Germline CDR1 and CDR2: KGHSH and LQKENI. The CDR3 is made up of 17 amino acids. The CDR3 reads CASSPGNAGPTFGGYTF.

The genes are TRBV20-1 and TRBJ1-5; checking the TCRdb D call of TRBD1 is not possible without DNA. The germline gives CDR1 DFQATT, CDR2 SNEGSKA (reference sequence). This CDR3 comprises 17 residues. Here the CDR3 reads CSARDQASRGANQPQHF.

The CDR3 is CASSLIGVVQYF. The chain uses TRBV7-8 and TRBJ2-3. Germline V gene data show CDR1 as SGHVS and CDR2 as FQNEAQ. The CDR3 spans 12 residues.

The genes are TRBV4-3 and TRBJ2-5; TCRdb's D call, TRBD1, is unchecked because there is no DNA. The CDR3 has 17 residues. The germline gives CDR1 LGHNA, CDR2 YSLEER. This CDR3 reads CASSQDSKTRRGETQYF.

CDR3 protein: CASSSRRGSTNEKLFF. The chain joins TRBV7-2 to TRBJ1-4; TCRdb calls TRBD1, which cannot be checked without DNA. CDR1 SGHTA and CDR2 FQGNSA come from the germline V gene. The CDR3 runs 16 residues.

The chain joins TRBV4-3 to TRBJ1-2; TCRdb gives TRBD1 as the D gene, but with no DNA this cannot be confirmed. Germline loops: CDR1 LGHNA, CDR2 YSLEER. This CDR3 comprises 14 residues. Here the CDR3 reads CASSQETGGFGYTF.

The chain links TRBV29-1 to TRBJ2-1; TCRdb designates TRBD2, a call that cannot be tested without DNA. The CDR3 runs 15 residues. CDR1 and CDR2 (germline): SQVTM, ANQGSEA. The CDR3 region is CSVSPGLDDYNEQFF.

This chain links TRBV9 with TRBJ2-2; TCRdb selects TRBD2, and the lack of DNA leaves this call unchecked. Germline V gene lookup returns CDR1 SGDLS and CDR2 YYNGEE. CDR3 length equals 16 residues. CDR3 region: CASSGGLAGVTGELFF.

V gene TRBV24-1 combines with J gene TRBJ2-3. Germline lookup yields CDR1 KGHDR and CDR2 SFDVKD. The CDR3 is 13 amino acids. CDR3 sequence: CATSDPNTDTQYF.